The 9 T cell receptor beta chains below all came from one sample that was sequenced in a study of blood T cell repertoires in COVID-19. Method: immunoSEQ multiplex PCR; TCRdb's copy keeps in-frame clones and lacks some. This table holds under 95,000 clones, roughly four fifths found once. Sequenced sample: peripheral blood. The receptors were gathered from a woman aged 80 or over with acute or convalescent COVID-19.

The V call is TRBV6-2 or TRBV6-3, the J call TRBJ2-6, with D maybe TRBD1 (6 bases). The CDR3 is 18 amino acids. Trimming removed 6 bases from V and 0 bases from J, with 18 bases in between. Germline values: CDR1 MNHEY, CDR2 SVGEGT. CDR3 protein: CASSLLGGIGSGANVLTF. The CDR3 bases are TGTGCCAGCAGCCTACTAGGGGGAATCGGCTCTGGGGCCAACGTCCTGACTTTC.

The chain has TRBV5-8 and TRBJ1-1; D may be TRBD1 (6 bases). With 4 bases removed from V and 0 bases from J, the gap between germline ends came to 13 bases. The germline CDR1 and CDR2 sequences are SGHTS and YDEGEE. This CDR3 has 15 residues. CDR3 in amino acids: CASSQGGILNTEAFF. CDR3 sequence (DNA): TGTGCCAGCAGCCAAGGGGGAATCTTGAACACTGAAGCTTTCTTT.

The chain joins TRBV27 to TRBJ2-7; TRBD1 matches 12 bases. V lost 3 bases, J lost 7 bases, and 10 bases stayed unmatched. Per the germline V gene, CDR1 is MNHEY and CDR2 is SMNVEV (reference sequence). This CDR3 contains 16 residues. CDR3 DNA: TGTGCCAGCAGTTTTTCTCCCGGGACAGGGGGCAGGGAGCAGTACTTC. Translating it yields CASSFSPGTGGREQYF.

This rearrangement joins TRBV12-3 or TRBV12-4 to TRBJ1-5; TRBD1 matches 8 bases. V was clipped by 3 bases and J by 7 bases; unmatched bases: 2. This CDR3 has 13 residues. The CDR3 sequence is CASSFRGQQPQHF. The CDR3 DNA is TGTGCCAGCAGTTTCAGGGGGCAGCAGCCCCAGCATTTT.

The chain is built from TRBV4-1 and TRBJ2-7; no clear D. Germline lookup yields CDR1 MGHRA and CDR2 YSYEKL. This CDR3 spans 14 amino acids. Trimming took off 2 bases at V and 2 bases at J, with 10 bases between the two ends. The CDR3 here is CASSQQATTYEQYF. In nucleotides, the CDR3 is TGCGCCAGCAGCCAACAGGCGACAACCTACGAGCAGTACTTC.

The chain combines TRBV19 with TRBJ2-7; the D gene is possibly TRBD1 (6 bases). CDR1 is LNHDA and CDR2 is SQIVND in the germline V gene (reference sequence). The CDR3 is 17 residues long. V dropped 5 bases and J dropped 2 bases, with 22 bases sitting between them. CDR3 in amino acids: CASSQRTAGSLTYEQYF. The DNA of the CDR3 is TGTGCCAGTAGTCAGCGGACAGCCGGATCTTTAACCTACGAGCAGTACTTC.

The chain couples TRBV27 to TRBJ1-1; no definite D call. V lost 3 bases, J lost 8 bases, and 13 bases lay in between. Germline CDR1 and CDR2: MNHEY and SMNVEV (reference sequence). The length of the CDR3 is 13 residues. CDR3 DNA sequence: TGTGCCAGCAGTTTGGCCAACACCGAAGAAGCTTTCTTT. This codes for CASSLANTEEAFF.

This chain connects TRBV5-4 to TRBJ1-2; 8 nucleotides line up with TRBD1. Trimming took 4 bases from V and 2 from J; bases not matched to a gene: 4. The germline V gene encodes CDR1 SGHNT and CDR2 YYREEE (reference sequence). The CDR3 runs to 14 residues. The CDR3 DNA follows: TGTGCCAGCAGCGTCCAGGGGGCGAACTATGGCTACACCTTC. This gives the protein CASSVQGANYGYTF.

The chain recombines TRBV27 with TRBJ2-7, with D possibly being TRBD1 (6 bases). The CDR3 sequence is 16 residues long. From germline, CDR1 is MNHEY and CDR2 SMNVEV (reference sequence). V shed 0 bases and J shed 1 base, with 13 bases lying between them. Here the CDR3 DNA reads TGTGCCAGCAGTTTATCCCCGGACAGACTTTCCTACGAGCAGTACTTC. Amino acid sequence: CASSLSPDRLSYEQYF.